The T cell receptor beta chain described here comes from a study of blood T cell repertoires in COVID-19 (dated by TCRdb to about 2020). Background for the entire study: Samples covering the acute and convalescent phases of COVID-19 were provided by collaborators in the United States, Italy and Spain. The prospective study material was composed of cDNA or gDNA derived from T cells, B-cell-depleted T cells, or PBMCs. Subjects who had been exposed to COVID-19, were actively infected with it, or had recovered from it provided the deeply sampled blood TCRbeta repertoires that made up the dataset. The repertoires were released in a freely available public database meant as a resource for research on the immune response to SARS-CoV-2. Samples came from the ongoing ImmuneRACE study (first 160 participants) plus 1,254 subjects from 6 global collaborators. Nearly every sample came with metadata listing a de-identified subject ID, COVID-19 status, age in years and sex. HLA class I and class II types, where available, came from metadata supplied by the sample provider rather than from assay-based typing. General findings and caveats noted by the study authors: How much clinical and demographic metadata was included differed by source and by participant, and the metadata was provided uncurated.

Only one count was recorded for this clone. Its antigen is unknown. Qualities for individual bases were not recorded, and no much larger clone is one base off. Samples from volunteer blood donors who had recovered from COVID-19 were contributed by a second Seattle source. Whole blood was collected in K2EDTA tubes by collaborating institutions according to the institutions' own protocols. For TCRbeta analysis, collaborator samples were shipped as frozen whole blood, as isolated PBMCs, or as DNA extracted from either sample type. The immunoSEQ Assay, a bias-controlled multiplex PCR, was used to amplify TCRbeta CDR3 regions from genomic DNA. The source study handled its data this way. Nucleated cell counts per sample were estimated from amplification of reference gene primers within the assay. To quantify the absolute abundance of each unique TCRbeta CDR3 rearrangement, sequence reads were collapsed and filtered. For each sample, productive Simpson clonality was calculated as the square root of Simpson's diversity index over productive rearrangements. Held by TCRdb, this immuneACCESS table contains in-frame sequences only and omits some clones. Under half of the omission traces to an unresolved V gene where checked; the cause of the rest is unknown. D and trimming come from the DNA, and the V and J calls and clone size come from that table. The sample table lists under 350,000 clones, roughly 80% of them with a count of one. In total, the top ten clones hold under 5.5% of the sample.

The CDR3 sequence holds 15 residues, the cysteine and phenylalanine included. CDR3 DNA is the only sequence kept; it has 45 bases, read in frame from the first base. V drops 0 bases and J drops 11 bases, leaving 17 bases in between. Taken from the germline V gene (reference sequence), the CDR1 and CDR2 loops are LGHDT and YNNKEL. The TCR originated in a man aged 55-75 years who had recovered from COVID-19. The specimen sequenced was peripheral blood. The rearrangement combines TRBV3-1 (or the pseudogene TRBV3-2) with TRBJ2-1; a confident D gene designation cannot be given. The sequenced DNA is TGTGCCAGCAGCCAAGATTGGGCGACGCCGGCTAAGCAGTTCTTC. Translated, it reads CASSQDWATPAKQFF.